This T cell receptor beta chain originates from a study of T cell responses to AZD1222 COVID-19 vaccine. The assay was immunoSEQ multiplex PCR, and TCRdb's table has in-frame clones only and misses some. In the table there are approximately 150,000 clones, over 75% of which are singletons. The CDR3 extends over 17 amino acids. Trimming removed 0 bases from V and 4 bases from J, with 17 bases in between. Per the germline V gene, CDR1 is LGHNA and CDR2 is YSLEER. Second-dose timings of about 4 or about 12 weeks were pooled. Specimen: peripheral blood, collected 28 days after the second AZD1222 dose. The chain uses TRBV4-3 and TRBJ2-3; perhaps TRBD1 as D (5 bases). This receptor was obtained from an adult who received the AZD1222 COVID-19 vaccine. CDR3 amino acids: CASSQEFTSQGADTQYF. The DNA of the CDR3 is TGCGCCAGCAGCCAAGAATTCACATCCCAGGGTGCAGATACGCAGTATTTT.